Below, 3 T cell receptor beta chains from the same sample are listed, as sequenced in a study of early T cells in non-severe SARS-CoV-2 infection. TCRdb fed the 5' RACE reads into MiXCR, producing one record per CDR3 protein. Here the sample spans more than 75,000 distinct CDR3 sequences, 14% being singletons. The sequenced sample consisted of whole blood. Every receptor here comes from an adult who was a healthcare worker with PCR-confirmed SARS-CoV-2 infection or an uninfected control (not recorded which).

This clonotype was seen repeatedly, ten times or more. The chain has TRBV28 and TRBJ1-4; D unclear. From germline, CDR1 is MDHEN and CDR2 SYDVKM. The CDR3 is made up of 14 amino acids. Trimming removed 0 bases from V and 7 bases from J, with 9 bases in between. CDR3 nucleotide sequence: TGTGCCAGCAGTTTATGGGCAGAGGGTGAAAAACTGTTTTTT. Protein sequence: CASSLWAEGEKLFF.

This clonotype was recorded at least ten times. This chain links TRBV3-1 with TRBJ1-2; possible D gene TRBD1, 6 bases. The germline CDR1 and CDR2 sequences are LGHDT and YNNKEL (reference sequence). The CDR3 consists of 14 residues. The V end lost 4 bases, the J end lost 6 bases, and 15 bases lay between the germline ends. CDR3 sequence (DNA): TGTGCCAGCAGCCCCCCCGGCACAGGGAATGGCTACACCTTC. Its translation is CASSPPGTGNGYTF.

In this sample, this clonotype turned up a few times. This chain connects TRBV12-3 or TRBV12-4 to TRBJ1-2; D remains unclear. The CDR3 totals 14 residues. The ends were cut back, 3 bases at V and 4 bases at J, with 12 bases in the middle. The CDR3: CASSFSSRVYGYTF. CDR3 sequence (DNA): TGTGCCAGCAGTTTTTCGTCTCGGGTCTATGGCTACACCTTC.